This passage covers 26 T cell receptor beta chains from one sample sequenced in a study of shared clonotypes between healthy human individuals. CD45RO-negative cells were positively selected for CCR7, leaving out terminally differentiated effector memory CD45RA+ cells. Clones were sequenced by immunoSEQ multiplex PCR, and TCRdb holds only the in-frame ones, with some missing. The table records about 2.2 million clones, around 93% of them present only once. The material sequenced was naive CD8+ T cells from PBMCs. Receptors originate from a man aged 18 to 29 in good health. Some clones in this sample may be carry-over from other donors' samples.

V gene TRBV7-9 combines with J gene TRBJ1-1, with TRBD1 as a possible D gene (5 bases). The V and J ends lost 5 bases and 4 bases respectively, with 14 bases between them. This CDR3 is built from 14 residues. Looked up from germline, CDR1 is SEHNR and CDR2 is FQNEAQ (reference sequence). CDR3 loop: CASSPGGVATEAFF. Written as DNA, the CDR3 is TGTGCCAGCAGCCCCGGGGGGGTCGCCACTGAAGCTTTCTTT.

V is TRBV6-5 and J is TRBJ2-7; D gene uncertain. The CDR3 is 14 amino acids. Germline V gene data show CDR1 as MNHEY and CDR2 as SVGAGI. The V and J ends lost 0 bases and 3 bases respectively, with 9 bases between them. DNA for the CDR3: TGTGCCAGCAGTTACTCTGCTGACCACTACGAGCAGTACTTC. It yields the protein CASSYSADHYEQYF.

Regarding this clone: Because the CDR3's place on the DNA is in doubt, the DNA is left out and the CDR3 is given as listed by TCRdb. The rearrangement links TRBV25-1 to TRBJ1-4. The germline V gene encodes CDR1 MGHDK and CDR2 SYGVNS. The CDR3 is made up of 14 amino acids, end residues included. CDR3 sequence: CASTSGAPNEKLFF.

The rearrangement uses TRBV9 and TRBJ2-1, with D unresolved. Germline V lookup: CDR1 SGDLS, CDR2 YYNGEE. V lost 4 bases, J lost 4 bases, and 21 bases lay in between. The CDR3 totals 17 residues. CDR3 sequence: CASSPTFASLGYNEQFF. The DNA for the CDR3 is TGTGCCAGCAGCCCAACGTTCGCTAGTCTGGGGTACAATGAGCAGTTCTTC.

The chain joins TRBV27 to TRBJ2-7; D unclear. Per germline, CDR1 MNHEY and CDR2 SMNVEV (reference sequence). With 2 bases removed from V and 6 bases from J, the gap between germline ends came to 11 bases. This CDR3 is 13 amino acids long. Written as DNA, the CDR3 is TGTGCCAGCAGTTTAATAATAAGAGGCGAGCAGTACTTC. It yields the protein CASSLIIRGEQYF.

The J gene is TRBJ1-2, the V gene TRBV7-3; TRBD1 is a possible D gene (5 bases). Germline-derived CDR1 and CDR2 are SGHTA and FQGTGA. V was clipped by 3 bases and J by 2 bases, with 7 bases between them. The CDR3 contains 13 residues. Here the CDR3 reads CASSFDSNYGYTF. The CDR3 coding sequence is TGTGCCAGCAGCTTTGACAGCAACTATGGCTACACCTTC.

The J gene is TRBJ2-4, the V gene TRBV13; no reliable D call. Germline V gene lookup returns CDR1 PRHDT and CDR2 FYEKMQ (reference sequence). Trimming cost V 2 bases and J 6 bases, with 11 bases left between them. The CDR3 consists of 14 residues. CDR3: CASSLLGKGNIQYF. For the CDR3, the DNA is TGTGCCAGCAGCTTATTAGGGAAGGGAAACATTCAGTACTTC.

V and J are TRBV7-8 and TRBJ1-5; the D gene is possibly TRBD1 (6 bases). The germline gives CDR1 SGHVS, CDR2 FQNEAQ. CDR3 size: 16 residues. V dropped 5 bases and J dropped 8 bases, with 22 bases sitting between them. CDR3 region: CASSPYGGGRGKPQHF. The CDR3 DNA sequence: TGTGCCAGCAGCCCCTACGGGGGCGGCCGGGGTAAGCCCCAGCATTTT.

The chain joins TRBV9 to TRBJ2-7; 8 bases are shared with TRBD2. The J segment lost 4 bases and the V segment lost 0 bases, leaving 9 bases of the junction unmatched. Germline lookup yields CDR1 SGDLS and CDR2 YYNGEE. CDR3 length: 16 amino acids. The CDR3: CASSVDPSGSTYEQYF. The CDR3 bases are TGTGCCAGCAGCGTAGACCCCAGCGGGAGCACTTACGAGCAGTACTTC.

This sequence joins TRBV19 and TRBJ1-2; D gene ambiguous. The germline V gene has CDR1 LNHDA and CDR2 SQIVND (reference sequence). V dropped 3 bases and J dropped 0 bases, with 8 bases sitting between them. This CDR3 has 14 amino acids. The CDR3 DNA reads as TGTGCCAGTAGTATGGCAACAGCTAACTATGGCTACACCTTC. It yields the protein CASSMATANYGYTF.

The CDR3 DNA reads TGCGCCAGCAGCACGAGGACATCACCCTACGAGCAGTACTTC. Its translation is CASSTRTSPYEQYF. This sequence joins TRBV5-1 and TRBJ2-7; perhaps TRBD1 as D (5 bases). Germline CDR1 is SGHRS and CDR2 is YFSETQ. This CDR3 region has 14 residues. V lost 4 bases to trimming and J lost 2 bases, with 13 bases between them.

This rearrangement joins TRBV10-1 to TRBJ2-3, with D unclear. Germline CDR1 WNHNN, CDR2 SYGVQD (reference sequence). Trimming pared 3 bases from V and 3 bases from J, leaving 13 bases between. CDR3 length: 15 amino acids. Here the CDR3 reads CASSEGAKGTDTQYF. The DNA of the CDR3 is TGCGCCAGCAGTGAAGGAGCGAAAGGAACAGATACGCAGTATTTT.

The chain employs TRBV29-1 and TRBJ1-2; the D is unclear. Germline CDR1 reads SQVTM; CDR2 reads ANQGSEA. V was pared by 7 bases and J by 6 bases, with 12 bases between. There are 11 residues in the CDR3. CDR3 protein: CSGLSGNGYTF. CDR3 in DNA: TGCAGCGGACTTTCGGGTAATGGCTACACCTTC.

V gene TRBV5-1 combines with J gene TRBJ2-3; 9 nucleotides align to TRBD1. Germline V gene data show CDR1 as SGHRS and CDR2 as YFSETQ. The junction had 10 bases not matched to a gene; V was cut back by 2 bases and J by 6 bases. The CDR3 extends over 16 amino acids. CDR3 in amino acids: CASSLQGQGLTDTQYF. In nucleotides, the CDR3 is TGCGCCAGCAGCTTACAGGGACAGGGTTTGACGGATACGCAGTATTTT.

The chain combines TRBV14 with TRBJ2-7; no clear D. The V end lost 4 bases, the J end lost 3 bases, and 16 bases lay between the germline ends. Germline V gene data show CDR1 as SGHDN and CDR2 as FVKESK. This CDR3 spans 15 amino acids. The CDR3 coding sequence is TGTGCCAGCAGCCCTGGACCAAAGGCCTACTACGAGCAGTACTTC. Translating it yields CASSPGPKAYYEQYF.

This chain connects TRBV2 to TRBJ2-2, with a tentative D call TRBD2 (5 bases). V lost 7 bases, J lost 5 bases, and 14 bases lay in between. The CDR3 is made up of 14 amino acids. Germline-derived CDR1 and CDR2 are SNHLY and FYNNEI. The CDR3 protein is CASNRRTETGELFF. CDR3 DNA sequence: TGTGCCAGCAATAGAAGGACTGAGACCGGGGAGCTGTTTTTT.

In its sample, this clone was seen a few times. Different DNA sequences within this sample yield the same CDR3. The V and J genes are TRBV29-1 and TRBJ1-1, with a tentative D call TRBD1 (5 bases). V was clipped by 0 bases and J by 2 bases, with 7 bases between them. CDR1 and CDR2 from the germline V gene are SQVTM and ANQGSEA. This CDR3 contains 13 residues. The DNA for the CDR3 is TGCAGCGTTGAAGACAGGGAAAACACTGAAGCTTTCTTT. Protein product: CSVEDRENTEAFF. The whole variable domain, remainder taken from reference TRBV29-1 and TRBJ1-1, is SAVISQKPSRDICQRGTSLTIQCQVDSQVTMMFWYRQQPGQSLTLIATANQGSEATYESGFVIDKFPISRPNLTFSTLTVSNMSPEDSSIYLCSVEDRENTEAFFGQGTRLTVV.

The chain couples TRBV11-2 to TRBJ2-3; D might be TRBD1 (5 bases). V dropped 5 bases and J dropped 3 bases, with 6 bases sitting between them. CDR1 is SGHAT, CDR2 FQNNGV, per germline. The CDR3 length is 12 residues. The CDR3 sequence is CASSHRTDTQYF. CDR3 bases: TGTGCCAGCAGCCACAGGACAGATACGCAGTATTTT. Filled out from reference TRBV11-2 and TRBJ2-3, the complete variable domain reads EAGVAQSPRYKIIEKRQSVAFWCNPISGHATLYWYQQILGQGPKLLIQFQNNGVVDDSQLPKDRFSAERLKGVDSTLKIQPAKLEDSAVYLCASSHRTDTQYFGPGTRLTVL.

The CDR3 is CASNLDRVEQYF. CDR3 coding DNA: TGTGCCAGCAACCTAGACAGGGTCGAGCAGTACTTC. This chain uses TRBV2 with TRBJ2-7; 7 bases map to TRBD1. Trimming took 7 bases from V and 6 from J; bases not matched to a gene: 6. CDR1 is SNHLY and CDR2 is FYNNEI in the germline V gene. CDR3 length: 12 amino acids.

The V and J genes are TRBV19 and TRBJ1-1; D remains unclear. The V and J ends lost 3 bases and 5 bases respectively, with 10 bases between them. Germline assignment: CDR1 LNHDA and CDR2 SQIVND (reference sequence). The CDR3 runs to 13 residues. The CDR3 loop is CASSMGYSTEAFF. The CDR3 DNA follows: TGTGCCAGTAGTATGGGTTACTCGACTGAAGCTTTCTTT.

The chain is built from TRBV19 and TRBJ1-2; D unresolved. The germline V gene encodes CDR1 LNHDA and CDR2 SQIVND (reference sequence). With 6 bases removed from V and 4 bases from J, the gap between germline ends came to 12 bases. The CDR3 is 13 amino acids. The CDR3 DNA sequence: TGTGCCAGTAGAGGGTCACCTCTCTATGGCTACACCTTC. This encodes CASRGSPLYGYTF. The full variable domain, with the rest looked up from reference TRBV19 and TRBJ1-2, is DGGITQSPKYLFRKEGQNVTLSCEQNLNHDAMYWYRQDPGQGLRLIYYSQIVNDFQKGDIAEGYSVSREKKESFPLTVTSAQKNPTAFYLCASRGSPLYGYTFGSGTRLTVV.

The rearrangement uses TRBV21-1 and TRBJ1-5. TRBV21-1 is given as a pseudogene. The CDR3 runs 16 residues. CDR3 nucleotide sequence: TGTGCCAGCAGCAAGGGGAGGGGGCGAAGTGATCAGCCCCAGCATTTT. Protein product: CASSKGRGRSDQPQHF.

This rearrangement joins TRBV2 to TRBJ2-5; TRBD2 aligns across 7 bases. Germline CDR1 reads SNHLY; CDR2 reads FYNNEI. V shed 2 bases, J shed 3 bases, and the junction held 12 bases outside the gene matches. The CDR3 runs to 17 residues. The CDR3 nucleotides are TGTGCCAGCAGTGAAACCCTGGTTAGCGGGTCCAAAGAGACCCAGTACTTC. This encodes CASSETLVSGSKETQYF.

The chain recombines TRBV7-9 with TRBJ1-1; no firm D call. The germline gives CDR1 SEHNR, CDR2 FQNEAQ (reference sequence). With 4 bases removed from V and 6 bases from J, the gap between germline ends came to 9 bases. The CDR3 spans 12 residues. CDR3 in DNA: TGTGCCAGCAGCTCATTTTTTTCTGAAGCTTTCTTT. Translating gives CASSSFFSEAFF.

The chain uses TRBV2 and TRBJ2-1; 7 bases agree with TRBD2. The CDR3 covers 13 residues. Germline loops: CDR1 SNHLY, CDR2 FYNNEI. J gave up 3 bases and V 6 bases, and 2 bases lay outside the gene matches. The CDR3 DNA follows: TGTGCCAGCAGCTTAGCGGGCTACAATGAGCAGTTCTTC. Its translation: CASSLAGYNEQFF.

The genes are TRBV10-3 and TRBJ1-4; perhaps TRBD1 as D (6 bases). The CDR3 has 16 residues. In germline, CDR1 is ENHRY, CDR2 SYGVKD. Trimming shortened V by 6 bases and J by 0 bases, and 14 bases separated the two germline ends. CDR3 amino acids: CAISPREGATNEKLFF. The CDR3 DNA reads as TGTGCCATCAGCCCGCGGGAGGGGGCAACTAATGAAAAACTGTTTTTT.